The subject of this entry is one TCR beta chain. This record comes from a study of tumor-infiltrating lymphocytes in primary liver carcinoma. Study-level background: Sample yields of productive TCRbeta reads, ranging from roughly 3.65 to 7.13 million, were similar across tissue types.

Starting material of about 450 ng total RNA yielded TCR beta cDNA via a constant-region primer. Libraries for TCR beta were built through three nested multiplex PCR rounds, which together made up a slightly modified ARM-PCR procedure. TCRdb processed the multiplex PCR reads anew with MiXCR; each CDR3 protein has one entry. The sample records about 37,000 distinct CDR3 sequences, 75% being singletons. Scientists recovered RNA and DNA together from roughly 20-30 mg of unsorted bulk tissue. Surgical resection was used to treat these primary liver carcinoma patients. The sequenced material came from tumor-adjacent normal liver tissue. This clonotype was sampled from a man aged 40-49 years with primary liver carcinoma and hepatitis B virus infection.

In DNA form, the CDR3 reads TGTGCCAGCAGTTGCGGGACAGATGTTTATGAGCAGTTCTTC. Its translation is CASSCGTDVYEQFF. This chain connects TRBV6-2 or TRBV6-3 to TRBJ2-1; tentative D call: TRBD1 (7 bases). The germline V and J ends were trimmed by 4 bases and 8 bases, with 15 bases remaining between them. This CDR3 region has 14 residues. The germline CDR1 and CDR2 sequences are MNHEY and SVGEGT.